A single sample gave rise to the 18 T cell receptor beta chains below, sequenced in a study of blood T cell repertoires in COVID-19. Assay used: immunoSEQ multiplex PCR; TCRdb lists only in-frame clones, some missing. The profile shows about 150,000 clones, approximately 86% of them singletons. The specimen was peripheral blood. The origin of the receptors is a man between 65 and 80 years old with acute or convalescent COVID-19.

The chain recombines TRBV7-9 with TRBJ1-5; 7 bases map to TRBD1. Germline V gives CDR1 SEHNR, CDR2 FQNEAQ (reference sequence). The ends lost 3 bases at V and 4 bases at J; junction bases unmatched: 12. The CDR3 is 17 amino acids. CDR3 DNA: TGTGCCAGCAGCTTGGGGGCCGGGACAGCCGCGAATCAGCCCCAGCATTTT. Amino acid sequence: CASSLGAGTAANQPQHF.

The chain couples TRBV30 to TRBJ1-4; 8 bases match TRBD1. CDR3 length: 15 residues. Per the germline V gene, CDR1 is GTSNPN and CDR2 is SVGIG (reference sequence). Germline trimming cut 3 bases from V and 8 bases from J; bases unmatched to any gene: 11. In DNA, the CDR3 is TGTGCCTGGAGGGGAAGCAGGGGGCCCTGGGAAAAACTGTTTTTT. It yields the protein CAWRGSRGPWEKLFF.

Here the CDR3 reads CASSLRGRALDTQYF. For the CDR3, the DNA is TGTGCCAGCAGTTTAAGAGGGAGGGCCTTAGATACGCAGTATTTT. This chain connects TRBV27 to TRBJ2-3; 7 bases align to TRBD2. Germline trimming cut 2 bases from V and 5 bases from J; bases unmatched to any gene: 7. Germline values: CDR1 MNHEY, CDR2 SMNVEV (reference sequence). CDR3 length equals 15 residues.

V and J are TRBV5-4 and TRBJ2-2; 15 positions agree with TRBD2. Germline assignment: CDR1 SGHNT and CDR2 YYREEE (reference sequence). J gave up 7 bases and V 4 bases, and 5 bases lay outside the gene matches. The CDR3 consists of 16 residues. The CDR3 here is CASSARTSGRVGELFF. The CDR3, as DNA: TGTGCCAGCAGCGCCCGGACTAGCGGGAGGGTCGGGGAGCTGTTTTTT.

V is TRBV24-1 and J is TRBJ1-2, with D possibly TRBD1 on 5 matching bases. Deletions cut 4 bases from V and 4 bases from J, with 12 bases between. Germline-derived CDR1 and CDR2 are KGHDR and SFDVKD. The length of the CDR3 is 14 residues. The CDR3 region has the DNA TGTGCCACCAGTGAAGCGACAGTGGGCTATGGCTACACCTTC. It codes for CATSEATVGYGYTF.

For this clone: Other DNA sequences in the sample encode the same CDR3. V usage is TRBV5-1 and J usage is TRBJ2-1; the match to TRBD1 covers 9 bases. This CDR3 has 16 residues. The V segment lost 4 bases and the J segment 0 bases; nucleotides outside the gene matches: 5. In germline, CDR1 is SGHRS, CDR2 YFSETQ. The CDR3, as DNA: TGCGCCAGCAGCCCGGGGGGACAGGGCTCCTACAATGAGCAGTTCTTC. Its translation: CASSPGGQGSYNEQFF.

The chain recombines TRBV12-3 or TRBV12-4 with TRBJ1-6, with D unresolved. V was clipped by 7 bases and J by 5 bases, with 9 bases between them. This CDR3 is built from 13 residues. CDR3 sequence: CASKELNNSPLHF. As DNA, the CDR3 is TGTGCCAGCAAGGAGCTAAATAATTCACCCCTCCACTTT.

The chain combines TRBV19 with TRBJ2-2; D uncertain. The CDR3 is made up of 14 amino acids. V gave up 4 bases and J gave up 4 bases, with 10 bases separating them. Germline V gives CDR1 LNHDA, CDR2 SQIVND (reference sequence). The CDR3 coding sequence is TGTGCCAGTAGTAGCGAGGTGGGCACCGGGGAGCTGTTTTTT. This translates into CASSSEVGTGELFF.

The chain recombines TRBV16 with TRBJ1-1; the D gene is possibly TRBD1 (5 bases). This CDR3 has 19 amino acids. Trimming left V 3 bases short and J 0 bases short, with 23 bases between. Germline lookup yields CDR1 KGHSY and CDR2 FQNENV. The CDR3 protein is CASSHSGRTSTHMNTEAFF. CDR3 nucleotides: TGTGCCAGCAGCCATTCAGGGCGTACCTCAACCCACATGAACACTGAAGCTTTCTTT.

This chain uses TRBV4-2 with TRBJ2-7, with 13 bases aligning to TRBD2. Germline CDR1 reads LGHNA; CDR2 reads YNFKEQ. V was pared by 1 base and J by 2 bases, with 8 bases of the junction left unmatched. The CDR3 totals 18 residues. The CDR3 DNA follows: TGTGCCAGCAGCCAAGGACTAGCGGGAGGAGGGCTACCCTACGAGCAGTACTTC. It specifies CASSQGLAGGGLPYEQYF.

The V gene is TRBV3-1 (or the pseudogene TRBV3-2), the J gene TRBJ2-7; 11 bases align to TRBD1. The length of the CDR3 is 14 residues. After removal of 2 bases from V and 6 bases from J, the junction contained 3 bases not matched to a gene. The germline gives CDR1 LGHDT, CDR2 YNNKEL (reference sequence). The CDR3 DNA sequence: TGTGCCAGCAGCCAACGGGACAGGGGGTTCGAGCAGTACTTC. This translates into CASSQRDRGFEQYF.

The CDR3: CASSLTSGQGNQPQHF. The CDR3 coding sequence is TGTGCCAGCAGCTTGACATCGGGACAGGGGAATCAGCCCCAGCATTTT. J is TRBJ1-5 and V is TRBV6-2 or TRBV6-3; 10 bases agree with TRBD1. Trimming cost V 6 bases and J 4 bases; bases outside gene matches: 9. Germline V gene lookup returns CDR1 MNHEY and CDR2 SVGEGT. This CDR3 spans 16 amino acids.

CDR3 loop: CASSTGTPSGPYEQYF. Written as DNA, the CDR3 is TGTGCCAGCAGCACTGGGACTCCCAGTGGTCCGTACGAGCAGTACTTC. The rearrangement uses TRBV7-2 and TRBJ2-7; possibly TRBD2 for D (6 bases). CDR1 and CDR2 (germline): SGHTA, FQGNSA. V lost 5 bases to trimming and J lost 4 bases, with 21 bases between them. This CDR3 has 16 residues.

This clone was counted between two and nine times. The chain combines TRBV28 with TRBJ2-7; D unresolved. This CDR3 comprises 11 residues. Germline values: CDR1 MDHEN, CDR2 SYDVKM. The germline V and J ends were trimmed by 4 bases and 3 bases, with 4 bases remaining between them. The CDR3 protein is CASSSLYEQYF. Here the CDR3 DNA reads TGTGCCAGCAGTTCCCTCTACGAGCAGTACTTC.

The chain is built from TRBV25-1 and TRBJ1-5; 8 nucleotides agree with TRBD1. The junction had 6 bases not matched to a gene; V was cut back by 2 bases and J by 0 bases. The CDR3 runs 17 residues. Germline V gene lookup returns CDR1 MGHDK and CDR2 SYGVNS. This CDR3 reads CASSEGQGPYSNQPQHF. In DNA, the CDR3 is TGTGCCAGCAGTGAAGGACAGGGCCCCTATAGCAATCAGCCCCAGCATTTT.

The J gene is TRBJ2-5, the V gene TRBV7-9; 7 bases match TRBD2. V gave up 5 bases and J gave up 3 bases; unmatched junction bases: 6. Germline CDR1 reads SEHNR; CDR2 reads FQNEAQ (reference sequence). This CDR3 has 14 amino acids. CDR3 sequence reads: CASSQFAGEETQYF. As DNA, the CDR3 is TGTGCCAGCAGCCAGTTCGCGGGGGAAGAGACCCAGTACTTC. Together with reference TRBV7-9 and TRBJ2-5, the CDR3 gives the full variable domain: DTGVSQNPRHKITKRGQNVTFRCDPISEHNRLYWYRQTLGQGPEFLTYFQNEAQLEKSRLLSDRFSAERPKGSFSTLEIQRTEQGDSAMYLCASSQFAGEETQYFGPGTRLLVL.

The chain couples TRBV5-1 to TRBJ2-2, with no clear D. Trimming left V 2 bases short and J 2 bases short, with 7 bases between. Germline CDR1 SGHRS, CDR2 YFSETQ. The CDR3 length is 14 residues. CDR3 amino acids: CASSFSGNTGELFF. DNA of the CDR3: TGCGCCAGCAGCTTTTCGGGTAACACCGGGGAGCTGTTTTTT.

This clone was detected once. The chain has TRBV7-8 and TRBJ2-7; 10 bases match TRBD1. V lost 6 bases and J lost 2; bases outside the gene matches: 4. Germline loops: CDR1 SGHVS, CDR2 FQNEAQ. This CDR3 has 14 amino acids. CDR3 amino acids: CASSSDRGPYEQYF. The CDR3 DNA reads TGTGCCAGCAGTTCCGACAGGGGGCCCTACGAGCAGTACTTC.